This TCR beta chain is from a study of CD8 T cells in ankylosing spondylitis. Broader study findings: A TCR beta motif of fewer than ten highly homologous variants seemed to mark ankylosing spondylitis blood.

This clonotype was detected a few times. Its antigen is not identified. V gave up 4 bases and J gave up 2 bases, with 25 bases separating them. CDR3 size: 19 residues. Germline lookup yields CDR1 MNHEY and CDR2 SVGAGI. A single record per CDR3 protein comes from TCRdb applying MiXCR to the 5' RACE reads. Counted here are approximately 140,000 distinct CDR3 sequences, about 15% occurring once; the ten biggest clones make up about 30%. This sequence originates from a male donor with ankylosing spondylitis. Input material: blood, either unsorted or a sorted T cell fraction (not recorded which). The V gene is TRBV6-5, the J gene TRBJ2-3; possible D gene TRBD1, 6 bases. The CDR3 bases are TGTGCCAGCAGTTTACGATCCACCGTGACAGGCACAAACACAGATACGCAGTATTTT. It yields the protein CASSLRSTVTGTNTDTQYF.